This TCR beta chain was identified during a study of cytomegalovirus exposure and HLA in healthy donors. Study summary: Counted in an early data release were approximately 80 million unique TCRs from HLA-typed donors.

The CDR3 spans 19 residues. J was trimmed by 0 bases and V by 1 base; bases with no gene match: 12. The germline gives CDR1 SGHTA, CDR2 FQGTGA. This PCR relied on a set of 60 Vbeta primers and 13 Jbeta primers. The authors' processing: Unique TCR beta chains totaled some 80 million in a later count, with approximately 11 million of them shared. Using immunoSEQ multiplex PCR, the repertoire was profiled, and TCRdb retains in-frame clones only, with some absent. That table furnishes V, J and clone size, whereas the DNA furnished D and trimming. The data contain over 200,000 clones, 85% of them singletons. Study-wide results and limits: Per a prior analysis, the majority of TCR beta V segments were productive roughly 87% or roughly 30% of the time. Associated with HLA alleles at 0.05 false discovery rate in a later analysis were 16,951 TCR beta sequences.

Regarding this clone: Its cognate antigen is unknown.

This sequence joins TRBV7-3 and TRBJ2-7, with 10 bases identical to TRBD2. The material sequenced was PBMCs. The receptor was isolated from a human donor in good health. This CDR3 reads CASSLNSQFGLADSYEQYF. The CDR3 DNA sequence: TGTGCCAGCAGCTTAAATTCGCAGTTCGGACTAGCGGACTCCTACGAGCAGTACTTC.